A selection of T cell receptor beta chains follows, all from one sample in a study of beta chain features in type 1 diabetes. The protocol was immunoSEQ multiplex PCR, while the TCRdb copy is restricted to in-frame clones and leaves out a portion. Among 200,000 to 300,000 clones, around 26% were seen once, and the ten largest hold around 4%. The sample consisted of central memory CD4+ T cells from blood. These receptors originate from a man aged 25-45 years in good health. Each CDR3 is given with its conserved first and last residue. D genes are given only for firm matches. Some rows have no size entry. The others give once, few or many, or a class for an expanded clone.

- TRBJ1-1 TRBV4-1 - TGCGCCAGCAGCCAAGGAAGGGGGGGCCTGAACACTGAAGCTTTCTTT CASSQGRGGLNTEAFF
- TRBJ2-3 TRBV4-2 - TGTGCCAGCAGCCAAGATCCGGGCAGGGCTAGCGAGACAGATACGCAGTATTTT CASSQDPGRASETDTQYF
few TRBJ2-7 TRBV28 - TGTGCCAGCAGTTTAGGGTCCTACGAGCAGTACTTC CASSLGSYEQYF
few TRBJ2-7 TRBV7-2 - TGTGCCAGCAGCTTTTTGGACGGATACGAGCAGTACTTC CASSFLDGYEQYF
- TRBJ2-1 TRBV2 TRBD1 TGTGCCAGCAGTGCCGGGACAGGGAACTACAATGAGCAGTTCTTC CASSAGTGNYNEQFF
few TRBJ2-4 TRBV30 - TGTGCCTGGAGTCTTAGCGGAGGAGGGGGAAACATTCAGTACTTC CAWSLSGGGGNIQYF
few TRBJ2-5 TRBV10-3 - TGTGCCATCAGTGAAGGCGGCAGAACTCAAGAGACCCAGTACTTC CAISEGGRTQETQYF
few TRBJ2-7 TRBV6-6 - TGTGCCAGCAGGGGAACCCTCTACGAGCAGTACTTC CASRGTLYEQYF
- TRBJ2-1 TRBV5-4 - TGTGCCAGCAGGAACGAAAATGAGCAGTTCTTC CASRNENEQFF
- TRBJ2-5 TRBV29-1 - TGCAGCGTTGGGAGGAGGACCTCCTCGGACCAGTACTTC CSVGRRTSSDQYF
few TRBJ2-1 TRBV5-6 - TGTGCCAGCAGCTTGGCTCTTAGGGACCCGAAGGGGGAGTTCTTC CASSLALRDPKGEFF
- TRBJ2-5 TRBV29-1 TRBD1 TGCAGCGTTGATTTATCTCGACAGGGACAAGAGACCCAGTACTTC CSVDLSRQGQETQYF
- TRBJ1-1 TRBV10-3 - TGTGCCATCAGCCAGGACACTGAAGCTTTCTTT CAISQDTEAFF
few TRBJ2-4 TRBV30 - TGTGCCTGGAGCCAGAAAAACATTCAGTACTTC CAWSQKNIQYF
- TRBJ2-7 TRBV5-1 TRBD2 TGCGCCAGCAGCGCGGCCGCGCGAGCGGGAGGGTCCCACGAGCAGTACTTC CASSAAARAGGSHEQYF
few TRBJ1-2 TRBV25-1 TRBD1 TGTGCCAGCTGGGACAGGAAAACCTATGGCTACACCTTC CASWDRKTYGYTF
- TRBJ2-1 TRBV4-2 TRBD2 TGTGCCAGCAGCGTAGCGGGAACTTACTACAATGAGCAGTTCTTC CASSVAGTYYNEQFF
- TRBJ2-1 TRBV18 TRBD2 TGTGCCAGCTCACCCCCCGGGAGGATTGCGACCTATGAGCAGTTCTTC CASSPPGRIATYEQFF
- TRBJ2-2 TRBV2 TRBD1 TGTGCCAGCAGCCGGGACAGAGTGAACACCGGGGAGCTGTTTTTT CASSRDRVNTGELFF
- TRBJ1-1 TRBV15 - TGTGCCACCAGCAGAGGGGATTTTCCCATGAACACTGAAGCTTTCTTT CATSRGDFPMNTEAFF
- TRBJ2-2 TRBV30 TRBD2 TGTGCCTGGAATCTAGCGGGAAAAACCGGGGAGCTGTTTTTT CAWNLAGKTGELFF
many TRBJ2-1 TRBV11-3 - TGTGCCAGCAGCTTAGATCTGTCCTCCTACAATGAGCAGTTCTTC CASSLDLSSYNEQFF
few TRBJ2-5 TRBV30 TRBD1 TGTGCCTGGACCCGGACAGGGAAAGAGACCCAGTACTTC CAWTRTGKETQYF
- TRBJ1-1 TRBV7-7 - TGTGCCAGCAGCTGGGGCCAGAACACTGAAGCTTTCTTT CASSWGQNTEAFF
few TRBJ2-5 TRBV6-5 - TGTGCCAGCAGTTACGTTCCGGGAGAGACCCAGTACTTC CASSYVPGETQYF
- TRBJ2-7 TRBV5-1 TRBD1 TGCGCCAGCAGCTGGACCGGGACAGGGGGCGACGAGCAGTACTTC CASSWTGTGGDEQYF
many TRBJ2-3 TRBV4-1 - TGCGCCAGCAGCCAAGAGGGGGGCAGAACAGATACGCAGTATTTT CASSQEGGRTDTQYF
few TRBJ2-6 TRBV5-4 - TGTGCCAGCAGCTTGGTGGGGGCTGGGGCCAACGTCCTGACTTTC CASSLVGAGANVLTF
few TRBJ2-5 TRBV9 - TGTGCCAGCAGCGTAGGGAACGACCAAGAGACCCAGTACTTC CASSVGNDQETQYF
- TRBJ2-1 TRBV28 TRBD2 TGTGCCAGCAGTTTAGGACTTGGCCTAGCGGTCTACAATGAGCAGTTCTTC CASSLGLGLAVYNEQFF
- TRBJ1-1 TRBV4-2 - TGTGCCAGCAGCCAAGATGGGCTGCAGAACACTGAAGCTTTCTTT CASSQDGLQNTEAFF
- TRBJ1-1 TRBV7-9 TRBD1 TGTGCCAGCAGCCGGGGACAGGGTCGGAACACTGAAGCTTTCTTT CASSRGQGRNTEAFF
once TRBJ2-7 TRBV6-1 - TGTGCCAGCAGTGCATCGGACATATCCTACGAGCAGTACTTC CASSASDISYEQYF
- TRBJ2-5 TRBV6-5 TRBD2 TGTGCCAGCAGTTACTCCGGGGGGGCAGAGACCCAGTACTTC CASSYSGGAETQYF
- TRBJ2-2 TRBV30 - TGTGCCTGGAGCCGGGGACTCCAAAAACTCACCGGGGAGCTGTTTTTT CAWSRGLQKLTGELFF
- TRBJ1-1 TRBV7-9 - TGTGCCAGCAGCTTAGAACGGGTTCCTGAAGCTTTCTTT CASSLERVPEAFF
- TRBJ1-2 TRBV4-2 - TGTGCCAGCAGCCAAGCCGGGACGAACTATGGCTACACCTTC CASSQAGTNYGYTF
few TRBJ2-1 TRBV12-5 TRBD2 TGTGCTAGTGGGCCAGGGACTAGCGGGAGGTATGAGCAGTTCTTC CASGPGTSGRYEQFF
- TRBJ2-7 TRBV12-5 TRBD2 TGTGCTAGTGGTTTGTATCTAGCGGGGAGGTACGAGCAGTACTTC CASGLYLAGRYEQYF
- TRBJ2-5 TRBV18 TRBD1 TGTGCCAGCTCGCCCGACAGGGCCCAAGAGACCCAGTACTTC CASSPDRAQETQYF
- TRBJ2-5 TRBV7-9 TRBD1 TGTGCCAGCAGCCGTACAACGACAGGGGGCCAAGAGACCCAGTACTTC CASSRTTTGGQETQYF
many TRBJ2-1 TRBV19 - TGTGCCAGTAGCAATGAGCAGTTCTTC CASSNEQFF
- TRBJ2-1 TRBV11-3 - TGTGCCAGCAGCTTAGACGGTGACAATGAGCAGTTCTTC CASSLDGDNEQFF
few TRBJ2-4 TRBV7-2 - TGTGCCAGCAGCTCCCATGGGGGGCGCGGGTTAGTCACCAAAAACATTCAGTACTTC CASSSHGGRGLVTKNIQYF
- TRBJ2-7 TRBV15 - TGTGCCACCAGCAGAGATCCTCAGGGAAACTACGAGCAGTACTTC CATSRDPQGNYEQYF
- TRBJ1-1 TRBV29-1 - TGCAGCGTTGTAGGCCAGGGAGTTTCGGGAGCTTTCTTT CSVVGQGVSGAFF
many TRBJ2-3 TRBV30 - TGTGCCTCCGGTTTGGCCTACACAGATACGCAGTATTTT CASGLAYTDTQYF
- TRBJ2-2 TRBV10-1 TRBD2 TGCGCCAGCAGTGTCCGGACTAGCGGGAACACCGGGGAGCTGTTTTTT CASSVRTSGNTGELFF
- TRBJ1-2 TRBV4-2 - TGTGCCAGCAGCCAAGAGTTACAACTTAACTATGGCTACACCTTC CASSQELQLNYGYTF
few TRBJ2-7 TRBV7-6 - TGTGCCAGCAGTCCCGGGACAAGCTACGAGCAGTACTTC CASSPGTSYEQYF
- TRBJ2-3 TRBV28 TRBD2 TGTGCCAGCAGTTTACTAGCGGGAGCGGGGAGCACAGATACGCAGTATTTT CASSLLAGAGSTDTQYF
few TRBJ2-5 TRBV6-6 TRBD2 TGTGCCAGCATCCCAACGGGGGGATGGACCCAGTACTTC CASIPTGGWTQYF